Described below is a single T cell receptor (beta chain) sequence and its context. The protocol was immunoSEQ multiplex PCR, while the TCRdb copy is restricted to in-frame clones and leaves out a portion. The sample has about 73,000 clones; about 92% are singletons. Deletions cut 1 base from V and 1 base from J, with 16 bases between. There are 17 residues in the CDR3. The germline CDR1 and CDR2 sequences are SGHTA and FQGNSA. The record originates from a study of T cell changes during pregnancy in multiple sclerosis. Sequenced material: peripheral blood, taken in the third trimester of pregnancy. The clonotype was recovered from a female donor in good health, enrolled as a control in a pregnancy study. V is TRBV7-2 and J is TRBJ1-1; D is uncertain. This CDR3 is CASSLGQRDSWNTEAFF. The DNA for the CDR3 is TGTGCCAGCAGCTTAGGTCAGCGCGACTCCTGGAACACTGAAGCTTTCTTT.